A selection of T cell receptor beta chains follows, all from one sample in a study of shared clonotypes between healthy human individuals. Repertoires were generated with immunoSEQ multiplex PCR, while TCRdb's copy carries only in-frame clones and drops some. Of about 1.1 million clones listed, approximately 80% are singletons. Sequencing input: memory CD4+ T cells from PBMCs. Receptors originate from a man aged 18 to 29 in good health. Some clones in this sample may be carry-over from other donors' samples. CDR3s include the opening cysteine and the closing phenylalanine or tryptophan. The D gene is left open where the match is weak.

cdr3_length d_call v_call cdr3_aa
15 - TRBV6-1 CASSEGRDSVYEQYF
15 TRBD2 TRBV30 CAWNPGLAAYNEQFF
16 - TRBV7-2 CASSLGAPWGSYEQYF
15 - TRBV7-9 CASSGPGAGNEKLFF
16 TRBD1 TRBV5-3 CARSQHPTGGVTEAFF
14 - TRBV15 CATSRDRAAYEQYF
16 - TRBV18 CASSPVGRGASDEQFF
14 - TRBV9 CASSAFGDSYEQYF
15 - TRBV11-2 CASSSPRLGLYEQYF
14 - TRBV5-1 CASSTQDSTNGYTF
13 - TRBV18 CASSPQGVYEQYF
14 - TRBV6-1 CASSEDGRQGTQYF
15 - TRBV15 CATSRALQENQPQHF
15 - TRBV2 CASSRLGGLQETQYF
15 - TRBV9 CATQGVAASGHEQYF
16 TRBD1 TRBV7-3 CASSLTPTGTNTEAFF
14 TRBD1 TRBV29-1 CSVVRGQGGDEQYF
15 TRBD1 TRBV7-2 CASSLQGAMNTEAFF
15 - TRBV4-2 CASSQDWGSYYEQYF
11 - TRBV5-1 CASSQTDTQYF
14 TRBD2 TRBV2 CASSGTSGRSEQYF
15 TRBD2 TRBV27 CASSFGLASYNEQFF
16 - TRBV6-1 CASSVRYTSGANVLTF